This T cell receptor beta chain was identified in a study of T-cell memory formation after mild COVID-19. The overall study: Largely donor-specific sequence clusters came from a couple of donors.

TCRdb reprocessed the 5' RACE reads with MiXCR, giving one entry per CDR3 protein. This repertoire shows 550,000 to 700,000 distinct CDR3 sequences, 15% to 20% found once; its top ten account for around 12%. The V end was cut by 4 bases, the J end by 7 bases, with 19 bases between. The CDR3 spans 15 residues. CDR1 and CDR2 (germline): SGHKS, YYEKEE (reference sequence). The study, taken as a whole, reports: Researchers found some responding clones in pre-infection memory, a sign that cross-reactive memory joined. The study found balanced CD4/CD8 in clones contracting day 15 to 85 and a CD4+ lean in later expanders. Specificity for SARS-CoV-2 was not confirmed among the second-wave clones peaking on day 37.

On this clonotype itself: The antigen remains undetermined.

Sequencing used PBMCs or a T cell subset sorted from them (not recorded which). The chain recombines TRBV5-5 with TRBJ2-3; D might be TRBD1 or TRBD2, each matching 5 bases. This clonotype was sampled from an adult woman who had mild COVID-19 (a few samples of this study predate the infection). Cell type and time point are not known. CDR3 in amino acids: CASSRAGPEGNTQYF. The DNA of the CDR3 is TGTGCCAGCAGCCGGGCTGGGCCTGAGGGGAATACGCAGTATTTT. The complete variable domain, with remaining parts taken from reference TRBV5-5 and TRBJ2-3, reads DAGVTQSPTHLIKTRGQQVTLRCSPISGHKSVSWYQQVLGQGPQFIFQYYEKEERGRGNFPDRFSARQFPNYSSELNVNALLLGDSALYLCASSRAGPEGNTQYFGPGTRLTVL.